Shown below are 15 T cell receptor beta chains from a single sample sequenced in a study of cytomegalovirus exposure and HLA in healthy donors. The PCR was carried out with 60 Vbeta primers and 13 Jbeta primers. The repertoire was sequenced with immunoSEQ multiplex PCR; TCRdb's copy has only in-frame clones and lacks some. Of some 120,000 clones in the sample, around 72% are singletons; the top ten hold just under 8.5%. The specimen was PBMCs. The receptors were sampled from a woman between 35 and 50 years old in good health and CMV-seropositive.

V is TRBV7-6 and J is TRBJ2-7; D is undetermined. Germline V gene data show CDR1 as SGHVS and CDR2 as FNYEAQ. The germline V and J ends were trimmed by 1 base and 5 bases, with 12 bases remaining between them. The CDR3 sequence is 14 residues long. The CDR3 region has the DNA TGTGCCAGCAGCTTAGGGCAGGCTTCCAACGAGCAGTACTTC. Translated, it gives CASSLGQASNEQYF.

The V call is TRBV7-9, the J call TRBJ2-5; 7 bases line up with TRBD1. The J segment lost 1 base and the V segment lost 2 bases, leaving 1 base of the junction unmatched. Per the germline V gene, CDR1 is SEHNR and CDR2 is FQNEAQ (reference sequence). This CDR3 region has 14 residues. CDR3 sequence: CASSLQGVQETQYF. The DNA of the CDR3 is TGTGCCAGCAGCTTACAGGGGGTCCAAGAGACCCAGTACTTC.

To note about this clone: At one of its ends the junction is not consistent with the germline gene, which may arise from a read error. V usage is TRBV2 and J usage is TRBJ1-4, with D tentatively TRBD1 (5 bases). This CDR3 is built from 15 residues. CDR1 SNHLY and CDR2 FYNNEI come from the germline V gene. The CDR3 DNA follows: TGTGCCAGCAATGGGGGGTTGAGTCAGCGGCCGGGGTTTCTATTT. Translation gives CASNGGLSQRPGFLF.

This chain joins TRBV6-1 and TRBJ2-1; D not resolved. The CDR3 length is 12 residues. The germline V and J ends were trimmed by 0 bases and 10 bases, with 7 bases remaining between them. CDR1 MNHNS and CDR2 SASEGT come from the germline V gene. CDR3 in amino acids: CASSEARWEQFF. CDR3 bases: TGTGCCAGCAGTGAAGCGCGATGGGAGCAGTTCTTC.

The chain couples TRBV19 to TRBJ2-2; 10 bases align to TRBD2. CDR3 length: 13 residues. J gave up 7 bases and V 8 bases, and 4 bases lay outside the gene matches. CDR1 is LNHDA, CDR2 SQIVND, per germline (reference sequence). DNA of the CDR3: TGTGCCAGTGAGCGGGGGGGCGGCGGGGAGCTGTTTTTT. Protein product: CASERGGGGELFF.

The chain links TRBV29-1 to TRBJ1-1; tentatively, D is TRBD1 (5 bases). V shed 4 bases and J shed 4 bases, with 13 bases lying between them. The germline V gene has CDR1 SQVTM and CDR2 ANQGSEA. The CDR3 totals 13 residues. The CDR3, as DNA: TGCAGCGTTGGATGGGGCTGGGGCACTGAAGCTTTCTTT. It yields the protein CSVGWGWGTEAFF.

The chain employs TRBV5-6 and TRBJ2-5, with 12 bases identical to TRBD1. Germline loops: CDR1 SGHDT, CDR2 YYEEEE. Trimming cost V 0 bases and J 4 bases; bases outside gene matches: 4. There are 16 residues in the CDR3. CDR3 loop: CASSLAGTGGAETQYF. CDR3 coding DNA: TGTGCCAGCAGCTTGGCAGGGACAGGGGGCGCAGAGACCCAGTACTTC.

The chain is built from TRBV30 and TRBJ1-5; 8 nucleotides align to TRBD1. The V segment lost 4 bases and the J segment 2 bases; nucleotides outside the gene matches: 16. There are 18 residues in the CDR3. Germline values: CDR1 GTSNPN, CDR2 SVGIG (reference sequence). CDR3 region: CAWTTISGTGRRNQPQHF. The CDR3 DNA sequence: TGTGCCTGGACCACCATATCCGGGACAGGACGACGCAATCAGCCCCAGCATTTT.

The chain has TRBV6-1 and TRBJ1-5; D unresolved. V was trimmed by 3 bases and J by 4 bases, leaving 7 bases between them. The CDR3 covers 13 residues. The germline V gene encodes CDR1 MNHNS and CDR2 SASEGT. This chain's CDR3 is CASSEVRNQPQHF. In nucleotides, the CDR3 is TGTGCCAGCAGTGAGGTGAGGAATCAGCCCCAGCATTTT.

This clone was seen a handful of times. V gene TRBV11-2 combines with J gene TRBJ2-3; weak D call: TRBD1 (5 bases). Germline assignment: CDR1 SGHAT and CDR2 FQNNGV. The CDR3 has 16 amino acids. Trimming left V 5 bases short and J 1 base short, with 16 bases between. The CDR3 here is CASSRRAAARTDTQYF. CDR3 bases: TGTGCCAGCAGCCGCAGGGCGGCGGCGCGCACAGATACGCAGTATTTT.

This chain connects TRBV18 to TRBJ2-6, with D possibly TRBD1 on 5 matching bases. Germline V gene sequence: CDR1 KGHSH, CDR2 LQKENI. This CDR3 has 14 amino acids. V was pared by 9 bases and J by 1 base, with 10 bases between. In DNA, the CDR3 is TGTGCCAGTTTCCAGGGTTCTGGGGCCAACGTCCTGACTTTC. Translation: CASFQGSGANVLTF.

The genes are TRBV7-9 and TRBJ2-7; 7 bases fit TRBD1. The CDR3 covers 14 residues. Trimming took 2 bases from V and 0 from J; bases not matched to a gene: 1. The V gene's germline CDR1 is SEHNR and CDR2 FQNEAQ (reference sequence). CDR3 sequence (DNA): TGTGCCAGCAGCTTAACAGGGGACTCCTACGAGCAGTACTTC. It codes for CASSLTGDSYEQYF.

The chain uses TRBV4-1 and TRBJ2-3; possible D gene TRBD2, 6 bases. CDR1 is MGHRA and CDR2 is YSYEKL in the germline V gene. V lost 5 bases to trimming and J lost 5 bases, with 17 bases between them. This CDR3 contains 15 residues. DNA for the CDR3: TGCGCCAGCAGCAACCGGGACTCCGGGCTAGATACGCAGTATTTT. Protein product: CASSNRDSGLDTQYF.

The gene calls are TRBV6-5 and TRBJ1-1, with 8 bases fitting TRBD1. The CDR3 spans 14 residues. Germline CDR1 is MNHEY and CDR2 is SVGAGI. The junction had 6 bases not matched to a gene; V was cut back by 2 bases and J by 7 bases. CDR3 protein: CASSYRTGQIEAFF. The CDR3 DNA reads as TGTGCCAGCAGTTACCGGACAGGGCAGATTGAAGCTTTCTTT.

CDR3 sequence reads: CASSEVAYTEAFF. As DNA, the CDR3 is TGTGCCAGCAGTGAAGTGGCCTACACTGAAGCTTTCTTT. This rearrangement joins TRBV6-1 to TRBJ1-1; D remains ambiguous. The V and J ends lost 1 base and 3 bases respectively, with 6 bases between them. CDR1 and CDR2 (germline): MNHNS, SASEGT. The CDR3 contains 13 residues.